A selection of T cell receptor beta chains follows, all from one sample in a study of T cell responses to AZD1222 COVID-19 vaccine. Here immunoSEQ multiplex PCR was the method, and the copy in TCRdb shows in-frame clones only, minus some. The top ten clones hold around 1.3% of a sample with approximately 150,000 clones, 94% of them seen once. The input for sequencing was peripheral blood, taken on day 0 of AZD1222 vaccination. These receptors originate from an adult in good health. Both conserved end residues are part of each CDR3. D genes are given only for firm matches. Rows give clone size only sometimes, using once, few, many, or a class for an expanded clone.

j_call	v_call	d_call	clone_size	cdr3_aa	cdr3_nt
TRBJ1-5	TRBV30	.	.	CAWSVGAGYQPQHF	TGTGCCTGGAGTGTAGGTGCAGGGTATCAGCCCCAGCATTTT
TRBJ1-2	TRBV19	TRBD1	.	CASSRDRGLYYGYTF	TGTGCCAGTAGCAGGGACAGAGGACTATACTATGGCTACACCTTC
TRBJ1-1	TRBV3-1/TRBV3-2	.	.	CASTTGSRGAFF	TGTGCCAGCACCACAGGGTCCCGAGGGGCTTTCTTT
TRBJ1-6	TRBV5-4	.	.	CASSFFSSYNSPLHF	TGTGCCAGCAGCTTCTTTAGCTCCTATAATTCACCCCTCCACTTT
TRBJ1-1	TRBV30	.	.	CAWSLTNLNTEAFF	TGTGCCTGGAGTCTAACAAACTTGAACACTGAAGCTTTCTTT
TRBJ1-6	TRBV28	.	.	CASNPPLLWPLHF	TGTGCCAGCAACCCCCCATTGTTATGGCCCCTCCACTTT
TRBJ1-4	TRBV6-4	.	.	CASSDLTIQQGPNEKLFF	TGTGCCAGCAGTGACCTCACGATTCAACAGGGTCCTAATGAAAAACTGTTTTTT
TRBJ2-3	TRBV4-1	.	.	CASSQDTGKQYF	TGCGCCAGCAGCCAAGATACGGGGAAGCAGTATTTT
TRBJ1-6	TRBV9	.	once	CASSVNARALAPLHF	TGTGCCAGCAGCGTAAATGCGAGGGCCTTGGCACCCCTCCACTTT
TRBJ1-6	TRBV19	TRBD1	.	CASSGSGQTFGNSPLHF	TGTGCCAGTAGTGGATCGGGACAGACGTTTGGGAATTCACCCCTCCACTTT
TRBJ1-1	TRBV28	.	.	CASSYYTEAFF	TGTGCCAGCAGCTATTACACTGAAGCTTTCTTT
TRBJ1-5	TRBV11-2	.	.	CASSLGADSNQPQHF	TGTGCCAGCAGCTTAGGGGCAGATAGCAATCAGCCCCAGCATTTT
TRBJ2-1	TRBV19	.	.	CASSRPPASSYNEQFF	TGTGCCAGTAGTCGCCCTCCGGCCAGCTCCTACAATGAGCAGTTCTTC
TRBJ2-1	TRBV9	.	.	CASSHPGHSAYNEQFF	TGTGCCAGCAGCCACCCGGGACACTCAGCCTACAATGAGCAGTTCTTC
TRBJ1-1	TRBV14	.	.	CASSPSGTNTEAFF	TGTGCCAGCAGCCCCTCGGGGACGAACACTGAAGCTTTCTTT
TRBJ1-5	TRBV30	TRBD1	.	CAWSSGTGNQPQHF	TGTGCCTGGAGTTCAGGGACAGGGAATCAGCCCCAGCATTTT
TRBJ2-2	TRBV10-3	.	.	CAISESDRITGELFF	TGTGCCATCAGTGAGTCGGACAGAATTACCGGGGAGCTGTTTTTT
TRBJ2-2	TRBV2	TRBD1	.	CASSLKTGGLRENTGELFF	TGTGCCAGCAGTCTCAAAACAGGGGGTCTAAGGGAAAACACCGGGGAGCTGTTTTTT
TRBJ1-6	TRBV18	.	once	CASSPLPPVGNSPLHF	TGTGCCAGCTCACCCCTCCCCCCGGTGGGGAATTCACCCCTCCACTTT
TRBJ2-2	TRBV4-3	.	.	CASSPFIAGGTGELFF	TGCGCCAGCAGCCCATTCATCGCTGGCGGCACCGGGGAGCTGTTTTTT
TRBJ2-5	TRBV24-1	.	.	CATSDSRQQETQYF	TGTGCCACCAGTGATTCCCGCCAACAAGAGACCCAGTACTTC
TRBJ2-5	TRBV5-1	.	.	CASSPRQETQYF	TGCGCCAGCAGCCCGCGCCAAGAGACCCAGTACTTC
TRBJ1-1	TRBV2	TRBD1	.	CAEGAWGTEAFF	TGTGCTGAGGGGGCATGGGGGACTGAAGCTTTCTTT
TRBJ2-1	TRBV19	.	.	CASSIQGQHNEQFF	TGTGCCAGTAGTATTCAGGGTCAACACAATGAGCAGTTCTTC
TRBJ2-5	TRBV5-1	TRBD1	.	CASSKGTVQETQYF	TGCGCCAGCAGCAAGGGGACAGTCCAAGAGACCCAGTACTTC
TRBJ1-2	TRBV4-2	TRBD1	.	CASSQGDRAVSGYTF	TGTGCCAGCAGCCAAGGGGACAGGGCGGTCTCGGGCTACACCTTC
TRBJ2-5	TRBV24-1	.	.	CATSDLAETQYF	TGTGCCACCAGTGATTTGGCAGAGACCCAGTACTTC
TRBJ2-2	TRBV23-1	.	.	CASSQSRAGELFF	TGCGCCAGCAGTCAATCGCGGGCCGGGGAGCTGTTTTTT
TRBJ2-5	TRBV7-8	.	.	CASSSRTGETQYF	TGTGCCAGCAGCTCCAGGACCGGGGAGACCCAGTACTTC
TRBJ1-2	TRBV5-6	.	.	CASSQHGRTPNYGYTF	TGTGCCAGCAGCCAGCACGGACGGACACCTAACTATGGCTACACCTTC
TRBJ1-5	TRBV28	.	.	CASSPFTGSSQPQHF	TGTGCCAGCAGTCCCTTCACAGGGTCCAGTCAGCCCCAGCATTTT
TRBJ2-1	TRBV27	TRBD1	once	CASSWIKGQGAYEQFF	TGTGCCAGCAGTTGGATTAAGGGACAGGGGGCATATGAGCAGTTCTTC
TRBJ1-3	TRBV9	.	.	CASSVEGGSGNTIYF	TGTGCCAGCAGCGTTGAGGGGGGCTCAGGAAACACCATATATTTT
TRBJ1-2	TRBV6-5	.	.	CASSKRYYGYTF	TGTGCCAGCAGTAAACGGTACTATGGCTACACCTTC
TRBJ1-3	TRBV5-1	.	.	CASSWGLGAQAGNTIYF	TGCGCCAGCAGCTGGGGATTGGGGGCGCAAGCTGGAAACACCATATATTTT
TRBJ1-4	TRBV3-1/TRBV3-2	.	once	CASSQEPRPNEKLFF	TGTGCCAGCAGCCAAGAACCCAGGCCTAATGAAAAACTGTTTTTT
TRBJ1-2	TRBV4-3	.	once	CASSPNFAGGYTF	TGCGCCAGCAGTCCGAATTTCGCGGGGGGCTACACCTTC
TRBJ2-2	TRBV19	TRBD2	.	CASRRGLEGGELFF	TGTGCCAGTAGACGGGGACTAGAGGGCGGGGAGCTGTTTTTT
TRBJ1-2	TRBV10-3	TRBD1	.	CAINGQGAYGYTF	TGTGCCATCAACGGACAGGGAGCCTATGGCTACACCTTC
TRBJ2-3	TRBV5-4	.	once	CASSYGDTQYF	TGTGCCAGCAGCTACGGAGATACGCAGTATTTT
TRBJ1-2	TRBV4-3	.	.	CASSQGGGHRQSGYTF	TGCGCCAGCAGCCAAGGGGGTGGACACCGGCAGTCCGGCTACACCTTC
TRBJ2-1	TRBV10-3	TRBD2	once	CAISEAGEGWQFF	TGTGCCATCAGTGAAGCGGGAGAAGGGTGGCAGTTCTTC
TRBJ2-5	TRBV7-3	.	.	CASSPGPAQGSQYF	TGTGCCAGCAGCCCGGGACCCGCCCAAGGTTCCCAGTACTTC
TRBJ1-4	TRBV7-9	.	.	CASSLFLTGRNEKLFF	TGTGCCAGCAGCTTATTCCTAACGGGGAGAAATGAAAAACTGTTTTTT
TRBJ1-2	TRBV7-9	.	.	CASSPIGVQGYTF	TGTGCCAGCAGCCCGATTGGGGTTCAAGGCTACACCTTC
TRBJ2-2	TRBV5-5	TRBD1	.	CASSLRDRGTGELFF	TGTGCCAGCAGCTTGAGAGACAGGGGCACCGGGGAGCTGTTTTTT
TRBJ2-3	TRBV5-1	.	.	CASSSDVPPDTQYF	TGCGCCAGCAGCTCGGATGTTCCGCCAGATACGCAGTATTTT
TRBJ2-6	TRBV21-1	.	.	CASSSTPGARFWVNVLTF	TGTGCCAGCAGCAGTACACCGGGGGCGCGATTCTGGGTCAACGTCCTGACTTTC
TRBJ1-2	TRBV27	TRBD1	.	CASSLQGANYGYTF	TGTGCCAGCAGTTTACAGGGGGCGAACTATGGCTACACCTTC
TRBJ2-5	TRBV27	.	.	CASSFSGRGETQYF	TGTGCCAGCAGTTTTAGTGGGCGAGGAGAGACCCAGTACTTC
TRBJ2-1	TRBV6-6	TRBD2	.	CASRTSGSGEQFF	TGTGCCAGCAGGACTAGCGGGAGTGGTGAGCAGTTCTTC
TRBJ1-5	TRBV2	.	.	CASSEGNQPQHF	TGTGCCAGCAGTGAGGGTAATCAGCCCCAGCATTTT
TRBJ1-1	TRBV21-1	.	.	CASSKGFPEAFF	TGTGCCAGCAGCAAAGGGTTCCCTGAAGCTTTCTTT
TRBJ1-2	TRBV7-9	.	few	CASSKAVGDYTF	TGTGCCAGCAGCAAAGCGGTCGGGGACTACACCTTC
TRBJ2-3	TRBV6-1	.	.	CASSYTRFTDTQYF	TGTGCCAGCAGTTATACTCGCTTCACAGATACGCAGTATTTT
TRBJ2-3	TRBV12-5	.	.	CASGLDPPSLRTDTQYF	TGTGCTAGTGGTTTGGACCCCCCGTCGCTTCGCACAGATACGCAGTATTTT
TRBJ2-2	TRBV5-4	TRBD2	.	CASSLYLAGGLTGELFF	TGTGCCAGCAGCTTGTACCTAGCGGGAGGTCTCACCGGGGAGCTGTTTTTT
TRBJ2-5	TRBV5-1	.	.	CASHLSGQETQYF	TGCGCCAGCCACCTTAGCGGACAAGAGACCCAGTACTTC
TRBJ1-1	TRBV18	.	.	CASSPDSTMGTEAFF	TGTGCCAGCTCCCCGGACTCAACCATGGGGACTGAAGCTTTCTTT